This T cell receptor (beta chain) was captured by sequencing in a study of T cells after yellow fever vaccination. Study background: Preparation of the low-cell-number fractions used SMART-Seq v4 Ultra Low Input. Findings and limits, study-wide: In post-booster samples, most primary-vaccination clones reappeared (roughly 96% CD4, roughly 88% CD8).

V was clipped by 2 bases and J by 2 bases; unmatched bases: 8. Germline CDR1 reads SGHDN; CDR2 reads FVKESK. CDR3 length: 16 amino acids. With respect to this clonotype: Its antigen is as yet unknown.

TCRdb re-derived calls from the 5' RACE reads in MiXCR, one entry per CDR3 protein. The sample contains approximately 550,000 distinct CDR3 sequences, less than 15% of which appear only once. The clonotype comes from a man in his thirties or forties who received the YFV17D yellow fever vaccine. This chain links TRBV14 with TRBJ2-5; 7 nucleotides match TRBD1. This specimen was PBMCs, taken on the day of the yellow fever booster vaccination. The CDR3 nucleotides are TGTGCCAGCAGCCAACTGCAGGGACAGATACAAGAGACCCAGTACTTC. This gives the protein CASSQLQGQIQETQYF.